This passage covers 22 T cell receptor beta chains from one sample sequenced in a study of sequential checkpoint blockade in melanoma. Treatment defined: randomized to nivolumab then ipilimumab (arm A) or the reverse (arm B). Produced via immunoSEQ multiplex PCR; TCRdb's table is partial and in-frame only. The sample lists some 18,000 clones; approximately 26% were seen once. The sample here was tumor tissue (inferred from file names), taken from a patient given nivolumab and ipilimumab in sequence. The source is a human donor with melanoma.

The V call is TRBV19, the J call TRBJ2-7; D is unresolved. Germline V CDR1 and CDR2: LNHDA, SQIVND (reference sequence). The CDR3 runs 13 residues. With 3 bases removed from V and 5 bases from J, the gap between germline ends came to 11 bases. The CDR3 sequence: CASSIGFSDEQYF. DNA of the CDR3: TGTGCCAGTAGTATCGGGTTTTCCGACGAGCAGTACTTC.

The rearrangement uses TRBV19 and TRBJ2-5, with 9 bases aligning to TRBD1. The CDR3 runs to 15 residues. J was trimmed by 2 bases and V by 4 bases; bases with no gene match: 5. Per germline, CDR1 LNHDA and CDR2 SQIVND (reference sequence). CDR3 protein: CASSKGQGGQETQYF. The CDR3 nucleotides read TGTGCCAGTAGTAAGGGACAGGGTGGGCAAGAGACCCAGTACTTC.

This chain joins TRBV18 and TRBJ2-2; TRBD2 might be the D (6 bases). Trimming cost V 3 bases and J 0 bases, with 8 bases left between them. Germline assignment: CDR1 KGHSH and CDR2 LQKENI. This CDR3 is built from 15 residues. The CDR3 nucleotides are TGTGCCAGCTCACCGGGACTCGCGAACACCGGGGAGCTGTTTTTT. It is translated as CASSPGLANTGELFF.

CDR3 region: CSVQRQQGGYGYTF. The CDR3 nucleotides are TGCAGCGTTCAGCGGCAACAAGGAGGCTATGGCTACACCTTC. J is TRBJ1-2 and V is TRBV29-1; D unresolved. The CDR3 is made up of 14 amino acids. V lost 5 bases, J lost 4 bases, and 17 bases lay in between. The germline V gene has CDR1 SQVTM and CDR2 ANQGSEA.

The CDR3 DNA reads TGCAGCGTCAGGGGGGGTAAATCCTACGAGCAGTACTTC. It encodes CSVRGGKSYEQYF. The chain carries TRBV29-1 and TRBJ2-7; D is perhaps TRBD1 or TRBD2 (7 bases each). This CDR3 spans 13 amino acids. V lost 6 bases and J lost 1, with 13 bases in between. Germline CDR1 reads SQVTM; CDR2 reads ANQGSEA.

The chain joins TRBV18 to TRBJ1-1; no clear D. The CDR3 has 13 amino acids. Germline assignment: CDR1 KGHSH and CDR2 LQKENI. V was trimmed by 2 bases and J by 1 base, leaving 5 bases between them. This CDR3 reads CASSPKGNTEAFF. CDR3 DNA: TGTGCCAGCTCACCAAAGGGGAACACTGAAGCTTTCTTT.

V and J are TRBV6-8 and TRBJ2-1, with D possibly matching TRBD2 (5 bases). Trimming took off 6 bases at V and 4 bases at J, with 7 bases between the two ends. The CDR3 contains 12 residues. Germline values: CDR1 MNHGY, CDR2 SAAAGT. For the CDR3, the DNA is TGTGCCAGCAGCCGGGATTACAATGAGCAGTTCTTC. Translation: CASSRDYNEQFF.

The chain is built from TRBV11-3 and TRBJ2-1; D perhaps matches TRBD1 (7 bases). The V gene lost 5 bases and the J gene lost 4 bases, with 18 bases spanning the gap. This CDR3 region has 16 residues. Per the germline V gene, CDR1 is SGHNT and CDR2 is YENEEA. The CDR3 loop reads CASSPGGGTGYNEQFF. The CDR3 DNA sequence: TGTGCCAGCAGCCCCGGAGGGGGCACAGGATACAATGAGCAGTTCTTC.

V usage is TRBV5-1 and J usage is TRBJ2-1; D uncertain. Trimming removed 3 bases at V and 8 bases at J, with 15 bases between. Per the germline V gene, CDR1 is SGHRS and CDR2 is YFSETQ. This CDR3 region has 14 residues. The CDR3 sequence: CASSSNLFSDEQFF. CDR3 nucleotide sequence: TGCGCCAGCAGCTCCAATTTATTCTCGGATGAGCAGTTCTTC.

CDR3 in DNA: TGTGCCAGCAGTCCGGGGACTAGCGGAAACTACGAGCAGTACTTC. Protein sequence: CASSPGTSGNYEQYF. The chain has TRBV28 and TRBJ2-7; 11 bases align to TRBD2. The CDR3 is made up of 15 amino acids. The trim removed 5 bases at V and 3 bases at J, leaving 6 bases unmatched. CDR1 and CDR2 from the germline V gene are MDHEN and SYDVKM.

V and J are TRBV25-1 and TRBJ1-1; the match to TRBD1 covers 8 bases. Germline values: CDR1 MGHDK, CDR2 SYGVNS. J was trimmed by 3 bases and V by 3 bases; bases with no gene match: 6. This CDR3 is built from 15 residues. CDR3 loop: CASSDPGTGHTEAFF. CDR3 DNA: TGTGCCAGCAGTGATCCCGGGACAGGCCACACTGAAGCTTTCTTT.

The chain has TRBV28 and TRBJ2-2; unclear D gene. V lost 6 bases and J lost 10, with 21 bases in between. Germline V lookup: CDR1 MDHEN, CDR2 SYDVKM. This CDR3 comprises 15 residues. CDR3 in amino acids: CASSPVGSGREELFF. CDR3 bases: TGTGCCAGCAGCCCCGTTGGCAGTGGAAGGGAGGAGCTGTTTTTT.

The V gene is TRBV28, the J gene TRBJ1-2; D perhaps matches TRBD1 (6 bases). The CDR3 is 13 amino acids. Trimming pared 8 bases from V and 5 bases from J, leaving 15 bases between. Germline loops: CDR1 MDHEN, CDR2 SYDVKM. Written as DNA, the CDR3 is TGTGCCAGCTTGACCCCAGACAGGTATGGCTACACCTTC. This translates into CASLTPDRYGYTF.

The V gene is TRBV5-1, the J gene TRBJ2-7, with TRBD2 as a possible D gene (7 bases). Germline CDR1 is SGHRS and CDR2 is YFSETQ. Deletions cut 4 bases from V and 3 bases from J, with 20 bases between. CDR3 length equals 16 residues. The chain's CDR3 is CASSPEGEGPHYEQYF. The CDR3 nucleotides are TGCGCCAGCAGCCCTGAGGGGGAGGGCCCCCACTACGAGCAGTACTTC.

This sequence joins TRBV14 and TRBJ2-2, with D possibly called TRBD1 or TRBD2 (5 bases each). V shed 2 bases and J shed 5 bases, with 15 bases lying between them. Per the germline V gene, CDR1 is SGHDN and CDR2 is FVKESK. The CDR3 sequence is 16 residues long. CDR3 in amino acids: CASSQTSGPPTGELFF. The DNA of the CDR3 is TGTGCCAGCAGCCAAACCTCGGGACCCCCTACCGGGGAGCTGTTTTTT.

The V gene is TRBV6-8, the J gene TRBJ1-1, with D possibly TRBD1 on 6 matching bases. Trimming took 5 bases from V and 0 from J, leaving 13 bases between them. The CDR3 length is 15 residues. The V gene's germline CDR1 is MNHGY and CDR2 SAAAGT. The DNA of the CDR3 is TGTGCCAGCAGTCGGCCAAGGGGGATGAACACTGAAGCTTTCTTT. Translated: CASSRPRGMNTEAFF.

The J gene is TRBJ1-1, the V gene TRBV9, with D unresolved. V was trimmed by 0 bases and J by 3 bases, leaving 6 bases between them. The CDR3 consists of 13 residues. Germline-derived CDR1 and CDR2 are SGDLS and YYNGEE. CDR3 nucleotide sequence: TGTGCCAGCAGCGTAGAGGCCTACACTGAAGCTTTCTTT. As protein: CASSVEAYTEAFF. The entire variable domain, with the rest obtained from reference TRBV9 and TRBJ1-1, is as follows: DSGVTQTPKHLITATGQRVTLRCSPRSGDLSVYWYQQSLDQGLQFLIQYYNGEERAKGNILERFSAQQFPDLHSELNLSSLELGDSALYFCASSVEAYTEAFFGQGTRLTVV.

V usage is TRBV29-1 and J usage is TRBJ2-7; tentative D call: TRBD1 (5 bases). Trimming left V 2 bases short and J 4 bases short, with 12 bases between. Germline values: CDR1 SQVTM, CDR2 ANQGSEA. The CDR3 consists of 13 residues. The CDR3 loop reads CSVEYRGSYEQYF. DNA of the CDR3: TGCAGCGTTGAATATAGGGGCTCGTACGAGCAGTACTTC.

The table lists this clone with a few counts. The V gene is TRBV6-8, the J gene TRBJ2-7; 11 bases line up with TRBD2. This CDR3 is built from 16 residues. Germline V CDR1 and CDR2: MNHGY, SAAAGT. The J segment lost 4 bases and the V segment lost 5 bases, leaving 10 bases of the junction unmatched. CDR3 sequence: CASSRLAGQHLYEQYF. DNA for the CDR3: TGTGCCAGCAGTAGACTAGCGGGGCAGCACCTATACGAGCAGTACTTC.

This chain connects TRBV28 to TRBJ2-7, with D perhaps matching TRBD1 (5 bases). The length of the CDR3 is 12 residues. With 5 bases removed from V and 5 bases from J, the gap between germline ends came to 10 bases. In germline, CDR1 is MDHEN, CDR2 SYDVKM. CDR3 amino acids: CASSPEGDEQYF. For the CDR3, the DNA is TGTGCCAGCAGTCCAGAAGGGGACGAGCAGTACTTC.

This clone was counted a few times. The V call is TRBV30, the J call TRBJ1-5; tentatively, D is TRBD1 (6 bases). Germline-derived CDR1 and CDR2 are GTSNPN and SVGIG (reference sequence). The CDR3 covers 16 residues. The V end was cut by 3 bases, the J end by 2 bases, with 17 bases between. The DNA for the CDR3 is TGTGCCTGGAGCGAAGGTAGTCCAGGGGGCAATCAGCCCCAGCATTTT. Protein sequence: CAWSEGSPGGNQPQHF.

This chain links TRBV11-3 with TRBJ2-1; TRBD1 might be the D (6 bases). V shed 0 bases and J shed 3 bases, with 18 bases lying between them. Per the germline V gene, CDR1 is SGHNT and CDR2 is YENEEA. This CDR3 comprises 18 residues. The CDR3 loop is CASSLEVWGRGIYNEQFF. The DNA for the CDR3 is TGTGCCAGCAGCTTAGAGGTGTGGGGCAGGGGAATCTACAATGAGCAGTTCTTC.